This is a list of T cell receptor beta chains from one sample in a study of spatial heterogeneity in lung cancer. MiXCR, applied by TCRdb to the 5' RACE reads, yields one record per CDR3 protein. Here the sample spans about 38,000 distinct CDR3 sequences, approximately 5.5% being singletons. The material sequenced was PBMCs, taken at surgery. These receptors originate from a female donor with early-stage non-small cell lung cancer. CDR3s include the opening cysteine and the closing phenylalanine or tryptophan. The D gene is left open where the match is weak. Clone size is not always given. Where it is, it says once, few, many or a class for expanded clones.

v_call	j_call	d_call	clone_size	cdr3_nt	cdr3_aa
TRBV7-9	TRBJ2-1	.	.	TGTGCCAGCAGCCGTACGGGGCTAGTGGGGGGCAACTCCTACAATGAGCAGTTCTTC	CASSRTGLVGGNSYNEQFF
TRBV27	TRBJ2-7	TRBD2	many	TGTGCCAGCAGTCCTAGCGGGGGGGCCACCTACGAGCAGTACTTC	CASSPSGGATYEQYF
TRBV28	TRBJ1-1	.	many	TGTGCCAGCAGCTGGACCCCGGGACATAACACTGAAGCTTTCTTT	CASSWTPGHNTEAFF
TRBV20-1	TRBJ2-1	.	many	TGCAGTGCTAGGGATAGGGGGGGCAATGAGCAGTTCTTC	CSARDRGGNEQFF
TRBV14	TRBJ2-3	.	many	TGTGCCAGCAGTCCGAGGACATCCACAGATACGCAGTATTTT	CASSPRTSTDTQYF
TRBV19	TRBJ1-5	.	few	TGTGCCAGTAGTATAGGCTGGGGCAGACAGCCCCAGCATTTT	CASSIGWGRQPQHF
TRBV30	TRBJ2-7	.	few	TGTGCCTGGAGTTCCGGGCAGGGGATCTACGAGCAGTACTTC	CAWSSGQGIYEQYF
TRBV9	TRBJ1-5	TRBD1	.	TGTGCCAGCAGCGAGACAGGGGTTAGCAATCAGCCCCAGCATTTT	CASSETGVSNQPQHF
TRBV7-2	TRBJ2-3	TRBD2	many	TGTGCCAGCAGCCGAAGACTAGCGGGGGACCCGGGTACGCAGTATTTT	CASSRRLAGDPGTQYF
TRBV7-9	TRBJ2-6	TRBD1	many	TGTGCCAGCAGCTTAATCAGGGGGAGAGGGGCCAACGTCCTGACTTTC	CASSLIRGRGANVLTF
TRBV6-5	TRBJ1-5	.	few	TGTGCCAGCAGTTACAGCCAGTATAGCAATCAGCCCCAGCATTTT	CASSYSQYSNQPQHF
TRBV10-3	TRBJ2-7	TRBD2	many	TGTGCCTCGGGGGGGCAGGGCTACGAGCAGTACTTC	CASGGQGYEQYF
TRBV3-1	TRBJ2-3	TRBD1	.	TGTGCCAGCAGCCAAGATCCGACAGGGACAGATACGCAGTATTTT	CASSQDPTGTDTQYF
TRBV28	TRBJ1-6	.	.	TGTGCCAGCAGCCCCGGGGGATCCGGGGATTCACCCCTCCACTTT	CASSPGGSGDSPLHF
TRBV10-1	TRBJ1-6	TRBD1	.	TGCGCCAGCAGCCCCGGGACAGGGGGACCCCTCCACTTT	CASSPGTGGPLHF
TRBV10-2	TRBJ2-1	.	large	TGCGCCAGCAGTGTTGACCTGGCCAATGAGCAGTTCTTC	CASSVDLANEQFF
TRBV20-1	TRBJ1-6	TRBD1	many	TGCAGTGCTAGACCCCGACAGGGCGATAATTCACCCCTCCACTTT	CSARPRQGDNSPLHF
TRBV29-1	TRBJ1-3	.	many	TGCAGCGTTGAAGATGCTGGGTTCACCATATATTTT	CSVEDAGFTIYF
TRBV27	TRBJ1-5	.	many	TGTGCCAGCAGTTTCAGGGGAAGCAATCAGCCCCAGCATTTT	CASSFRGSNQPQHF
TRBV3-1	TRBJ1-6	TRBD1	.	TGTGCCAGCAGCCAACTGGGACAGGGGAATTCACCCCTCCACTTT	CASSQLGQGNSPLHF
TRBV5-1	TRBJ2-1	.	.	TGCGCCAGCGGCCAAGATACAGGCAATGAGCAGTTCTTC	CASGQDTGNEQFF
TRBV11-2	TRBJ2-6	.	many	TGTGCCAGCAGCCCGCCCGGGGCCAACGTCCTGACTTTC	CASSPPGANVLTF
TRBV10-3	TRBJ1-3	TRBD1	few	TGTGCCATCAGCGCCGGGACAGGGCGGGACACCATATATTTT	CAISAGTGRDTIYF
TRBV19	TRBJ2-5	TRBD1	few	TGTGCCAGTAGTACGCACGGGACAGCCTTTTCTCGCGAGACCCAGTACTTC	CASSTHGTAFSRETQYF
TRBV3-1	TRBJ2-1	TRBD1	few	TGTGCCAGCAGCCATGGGCAGGGGGTTGTCAATGAGCAGTTCTTC	CASSHGQGVVNEQFF
TRBV7-3	TRBJ2-5	.	few	TGTGCCAGCAGCTTAACAGGAGGGCCCCAAGAGACCCAGTACTTC	CASSLTGGPQETQYF
TRBV10-3	TRBJ1-1	TRBD1	many	TGTGCCATCAGTGAGTGGGAGGGGGCTGGGAACACTGAAGCTTTCTTT	CAISEWEGAGNTEAFF
TRBV27	TRBJ2-7	.	.	TGTGCCAGCAGGGCGAGGACCGCTCTCCACGAGCAGTACTTC	CASRARTALHEQYF
TRBV28	TRBJ1-5	.	many	TGTGCCAGCAGTATCATTAATCAGCCCCAGCATTTT	CASSIINQPQHF
TRBV4-3	TRBJ2-3	.	.	TGCGCCAGCAGCCAAGATCCTCAGGGTCGCACAGATACGCAGTATTTT	CASSQDPQGRTDTQYF
TRBV12-3/TRBV12-4	TRBJ1-3	.	few	TGTGCCAGCAGTTTTGAGGCAGGGCCCTCTGGAAACACCATATATTTT	CASSFEAGPSGNTIYF
TRBV15	TRBJ2-4	.	many	TGTGCCACCAGCCGAACCCAGGGAAACATTCAGTACTTC	CATSRTQGNIQYF
TRBV19	TRBJ2-3	.	many	TGTGCCAGTAACCCACAGGCGTCTAGCACAGATACGCAGTATTTT	CASNPQASSTDTQYF
TRBV27	TRBJ2-1	.	.	TGTGCCAGCAGTCCCCGTCCCCCCGAATCGGCGGATGAGCAGTTCTTC	CASSPRPPESADEQFF
TRBV12-3/TRBV12-4	TRBJ2-7	.	.	TGTGCCAGCACCCTGACAGTCAGAGACGAGCAGTACTTC	CASTLTVRDEQYF
TRBV5-6	TRBJ1-1	.	.	TGTGCCAGCAGCTTGGACAACACTGAAGCTTTCTTT	CASSLDNTEAFF
TRBV28	TRBJ2-2	.	many	TGTGCCAGCAGTCCCCGATTCCGTAGATCAGACACCGGGGAGCTGTTTTTT	CASSPRFRRSDTGELFF
TRBV2	TRBJ2-3	.	many	TGTGCCAGCGGTTTGGGGGGCGCTACAGATACGCAGTATTTT	CASGLGGATDTQYF
TRBV10-3	TRBJ1-2	.	many	TGTGCCATCAGTGGTCGGGACACGGTTAACTATGGCTACACCTTC	CAISGRDTVNYGYTF
TRBV12-2	TRBJ1-1	.	few	TGTGCAAGTCGCTCGAGGACAGGGACGAACACTGAAGCTTTCTTT	CASRSRTGTNTEAFF
TRBV28	TRBJ2-3	TRBD1	many	TGTGCCAGCAGCAGCGGACAGGGCCCAGATACGCAGTATTTT	CASSSGQGPDTQYF
TRBV19	TRBJ1-5	TRBD1	few	TGTGCCAGTAGTACGACAGGGGGCAATCAGCCCCAGCATTTT	CASSTTGGNQPQHF
TRBV30	TRBJ1-1	.	many	TGTGCCTGGAGTACGGGGGTGAACACTGAAGCTTTCTTT	CAWSTGVNTEAFF
TRBV2	TRBJ2-3	TRBD1	many	TGTGCCAGCAGCTGGGGGACAGGCTACACAGATACGCAGTATTTT	CASSWGTGYTDTQYF
TRBV3-1	TRBJ1-2	TRBD1	many	TGTGCCAGCAGCCAAGAATCAGGGGGCGGCTATGGCTACACCTTC	CASSQESGGGYGYTF
TRBV9	TRBJ2-2	TRBD2	many	TGTGCCAGCACCAGCGGGGGGGCTATCACCGGGGAGCTGTTTTTT	CASTSGGAITGELFF
TRBV20-1	TRBJ1-6	TRBD1	few	TGCAGTGCTGGCCGGGACAGGGACAATAGGGCCCTCCACTTT	CSAGRDRDNRALHF
TRBV9	TRBJ1-2	.	many	.	CASSVVGQGTIAF
TRBV7-3	TRBJ2-5	.	many	TGTGCCAGCAGCTTAATCGGTAGACCCTGGCAAGAGACCCAGTACTTC	CASSLIGRPWQETQYF
TRBV11-2	TRBJ2-1	.	many	TGTGCCAGCAGCTTAAACGTGGACAATGAGCAGTTCTTC	CASSLNVDNEQFF
TRBV5-1	TRBJ1-1	.	many	TGCGCCAGCAGCTTCGGGGGCCGGAGCACTGAAGCTTTCTTT	CASSFGGRSTEAFF